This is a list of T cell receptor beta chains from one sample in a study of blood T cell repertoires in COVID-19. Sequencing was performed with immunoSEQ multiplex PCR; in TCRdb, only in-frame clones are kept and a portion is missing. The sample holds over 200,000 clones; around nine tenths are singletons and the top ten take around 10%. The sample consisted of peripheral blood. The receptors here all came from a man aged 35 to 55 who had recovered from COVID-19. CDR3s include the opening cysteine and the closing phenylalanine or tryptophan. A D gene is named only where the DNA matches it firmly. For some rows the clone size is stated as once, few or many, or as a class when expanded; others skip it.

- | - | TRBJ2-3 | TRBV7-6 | CASSLATGSSDTQYF | TGTGCCAGCAGCTTAGCGACTGGTAGTTCAGATACGCAGTATTTT
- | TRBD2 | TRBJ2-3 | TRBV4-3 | CASSQEAGGPSDTQYF | TGCGCCAGCAGCCAAGAGGCGGGGGGGCCCTCAGATACGCAGTATTTT
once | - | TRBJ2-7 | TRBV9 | CASSASAAPSYEQYF | TGTGCCAGCAGCGCTAGCGCGGCTCCCTCCTACGAGCAGTACTTC
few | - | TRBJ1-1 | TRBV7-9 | CASSSVPTEAFF | TGTGCCAGCAGCTCCGTCCCTACTGAAGCTTTCTTT
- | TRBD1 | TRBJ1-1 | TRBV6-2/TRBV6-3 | CASSFQTGGAVDTEAFF | TGTGCCAGCAGTTTCCAAACAGGGGGCGCGGTGGACACTGAAGCTTTCTTT
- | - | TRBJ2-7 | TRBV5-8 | CASSLLYGGPSYEQYF | TGTGCCAGCAGCTTGTTGTATGGGGGCCCCTCCTACGAGCAGTACTTC
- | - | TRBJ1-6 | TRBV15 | CATSKWRSGGNSPLHF | TGTGCCACCAGCAAATGGAGATCCGGGGGTAATTCACCCCTCCACTTT
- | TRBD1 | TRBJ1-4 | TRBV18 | CASSPIRGPYEKLFF | TGTGCCAGCTCACCTATCAGGGGGCCGTATGAAAAACTGTTTTTT
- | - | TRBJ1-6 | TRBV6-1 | CASSEPAGGRSSYNSPLHF | TGTGCCAGCAGTGAACCCGCAGGTGGGAGGAGCTCCTATAATTCACCCCTCCACTTT
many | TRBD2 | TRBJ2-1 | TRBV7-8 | CASTQLAGSFNEQFF | TGTGCCAGCACCCAACTAGCGGGATCATTTAATGAGCAGTTCTTC
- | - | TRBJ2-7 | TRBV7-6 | CASSLGIGNSYEQYF | TGTGCCAGCAGCTTAGGTATCGGGAACTCCTACGAGCAGTACTTC
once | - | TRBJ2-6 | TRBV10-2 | CASSPLGQGSFSGANVLTF | TGCGCCAGCAGTCCTCTTGGGCAGGGCTCGTTCTCTGGGGCCAACGTCCTGACTTTC
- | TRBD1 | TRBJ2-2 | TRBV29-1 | CSVDSGQGNTGELFF | TGCAGCGTTGATTCGGGACAGGGGAACACCGGGGAGCTGTTTTTT
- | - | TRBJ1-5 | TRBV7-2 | CASSSISNQPQHF | TGTGCCAGCAGCTCCATTAGCAATCAGCCCCAGCATTTT
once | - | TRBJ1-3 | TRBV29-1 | CSVGQGNVGNTIYF | TGCAGCGTTGGCCAGGGTAATGTCGGAAACACCATATATTTT
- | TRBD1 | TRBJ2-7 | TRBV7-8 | CASSNRDRAKYEQYF | TGTGCCAGCAGCAACCGGGACAGGGCGAAGTACGAGCAGTACTTC
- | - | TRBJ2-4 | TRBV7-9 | CASSPPGVTGNIQYF | TGTGCCAGCAGCCCCCCGGGGGTAACCGGAAACATTCAGTACTTC
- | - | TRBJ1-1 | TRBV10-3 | CAISPIQAGGTEAFF | TGTGCCATCAGTCCTATACAGGCGGGAGGCACTGAAGCTTTCTTT
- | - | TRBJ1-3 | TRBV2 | CASSERTHSGNTIYF | TGTGCCAGCAGTGAAAGGACACACTCTGGAAACACCATATATTTT
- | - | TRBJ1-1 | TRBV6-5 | CATGLKHMNTEAFF | TGTGCCACCGGACTCAAACATATGAACACTGAAGCTTTCTTT
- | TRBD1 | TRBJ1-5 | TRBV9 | CASSVGQGNQPQHF | TGTGCCAGCAGCGTCGGACAGGGCAACCAGCCCCAGCATTTT
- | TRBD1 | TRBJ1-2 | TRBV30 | CAWGTGPHGYTF | TGTGCCTGGGGGACAGGGCCCCATGGCTACACCTTC
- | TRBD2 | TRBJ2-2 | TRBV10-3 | CAIGGVLSGELFF | TGTGCCATCGGGGGGGTGCTATCAGGGGAGCTGTTTTTT
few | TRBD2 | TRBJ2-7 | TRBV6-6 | CASSLSGRLWEQYF | TGTGCCAGCTCTTTGAGCGGGAGGTTGTGGGAGCAGTACTTC
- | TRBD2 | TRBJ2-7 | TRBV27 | CASSRGLAGGSYEQYF | TGTGCCAGCAGTCGCGGACTAGCGGGGGGGTCCTACGAGCAGTACTTC
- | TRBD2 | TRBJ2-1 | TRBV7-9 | CASSFISGGAHEQFF | TGTGCCAGCAGCTTTATCAGCGGGGGGGCCCATGAGCAGTTCTTC
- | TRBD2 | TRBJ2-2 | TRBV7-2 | CASSETSVSSGELFF | TGTGCCAGCAGCGAGACTAGCGTTTCATCCGGGGAGCTGTTTTTT
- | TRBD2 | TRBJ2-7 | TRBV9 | CASSVDSGRSYEQYF | TGTGCCAGCAGCGTAGACAGCGGGAGAAGCTACGAGCAGTACTTC
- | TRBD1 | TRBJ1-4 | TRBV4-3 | CASSQEAGQGSEKLFF | TGCGCCAGCAGCCAAGAGGCGGGACAGGGGAGTGAAAAACTGTTTTTT
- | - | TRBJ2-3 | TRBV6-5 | CASNPAAGTDTQYF | TGTGCCTCCAACCCGGCAGCGGGCACAGATACGCAGTATTTT
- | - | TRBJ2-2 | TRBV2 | CASTGDTGELFF | TGTGCCAGCACCGGAGACACCGGGGAGCTGTTTTTT
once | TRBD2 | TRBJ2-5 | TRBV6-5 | CASKESGGARETQYF | TGTGCCAGCAAGGAGAGCGGGGGGGCCAGAGAGACCCAGTACTTC
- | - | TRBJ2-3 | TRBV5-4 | CASSLEARSTDTQYF | TGTGCCAGCAGCTTGGAGGCGAGGAGCACAGATACGCAGTATTTT
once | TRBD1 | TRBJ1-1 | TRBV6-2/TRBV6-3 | CASSSQGASTEAFF | TGTGCCAGCAGTTCCCAGGGGGCGAGCACTGAAGCTTTCTTT
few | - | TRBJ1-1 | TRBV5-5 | CASSLDARVYTEAFF | TGTGCCAGCAGCTTGGACGCCAGGGTATACACTGAAGCTTTCTTT
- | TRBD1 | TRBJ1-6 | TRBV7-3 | CASSSTGGYSSPLHF | TGTGCCAGCAGCTCGACAGGGGGGTACAGTTCACCCCTCCACTTT
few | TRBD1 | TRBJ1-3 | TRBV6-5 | CASSQGQISGNTIYF | TGTGCCAGCAGCCAGGGACAGATCTCTGGAAACACCATATATTTT
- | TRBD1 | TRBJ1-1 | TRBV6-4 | CASSPTGGAGTEAFF | TGTGCCAGCAGCCCTACAGGGGGCGCAGGCACTGAAGCTTTCTTT
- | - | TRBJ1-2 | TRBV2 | CASMVSSSYGYTF | TGTGCCAGCATGGTCAGTTCATCCTATGGCTACACCTTC
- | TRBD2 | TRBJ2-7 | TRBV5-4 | CASSLVAGSDEQYF | TGTGCCAGCAGCTTGGTAGCGGGTTCCGACGAGCAGTACTTC
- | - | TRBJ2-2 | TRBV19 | CASVVAVNTGELFF | TGTGCCAGTGTGGTGGCTGTGAACACCGGGGAGCTGTTTTTT
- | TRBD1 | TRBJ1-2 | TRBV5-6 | CASSPDRGYGYTF | TGTGCCAGCAGCCCCGACAGGGGATATGGCTACACCTTC
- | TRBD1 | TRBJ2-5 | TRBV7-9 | CASSLATGWTETQYF | TGTGCCAGCAGCTTAGCGACAGGGTGGACGGAGACCCAGTACTTC
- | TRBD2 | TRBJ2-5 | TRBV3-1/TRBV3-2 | CASSLWTSGGLDQYF | TGTGCCAGCAGCCTTTGGACTAGCGGGGGGTTAGACCAGTACTTC
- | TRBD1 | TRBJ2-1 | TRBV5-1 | CASSLFPDRVNEQFF | TGCGCCAGCAGCTTGTTTCCGGACAGGGTCAATGAGCAGTTCTTC
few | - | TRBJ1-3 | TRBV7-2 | CASSLYQGVWGNTIYF | TGTGCCAGCAGCTTATACCAGGGCGTGTGGGGAAACACCATATATTTT
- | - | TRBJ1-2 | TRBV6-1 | CASSEGRRGYTF | TGTGCCAGCAGTGAGGGGAGGAGGGGCTACACCTTC
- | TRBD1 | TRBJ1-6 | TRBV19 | CASSLRQGNSPLHF | TGTGCCAGTAGTTTACGACAGGGCAATTCACCCCTCCACTTT
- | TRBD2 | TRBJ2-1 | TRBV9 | CASSEGTSGSLSQFF | TGTGCCAGCAGCGAGGGGACTAGCGGGAGTCTATCGCAGTTCTTC
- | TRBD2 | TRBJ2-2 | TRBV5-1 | CASVLAGGLRTGELFF | TGCGCCAGCGTTCTAGCGGGGGGGCTTCGGACCGGGGAGCTGTTTTTT
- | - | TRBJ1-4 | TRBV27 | CASSSPAGGNEKLFF | TGTGCCAGCAGTTCCCCGGCAGGTGGGAATGAAAAACTGTTTTTT
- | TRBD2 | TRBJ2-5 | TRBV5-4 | CASSLFLAGGKETQYF | TGTGCCAGCAGCTTGTTCCTAGCGGGGGGGAAAGAGACCCAGTACTTC
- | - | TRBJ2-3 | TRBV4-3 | CASSSSHTGHGTDTQYF | TGCGCCAGCAGCTCATCCCACACCGGACATGGCACAGATACGCAGTATTTT
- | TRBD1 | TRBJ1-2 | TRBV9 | CASSVEGNRDRQNGYTF | TGTGCCAGCAGCGTCGAAGGGAACCGGGACAGACAAAATGGCTACACCTTC
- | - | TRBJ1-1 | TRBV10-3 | CAISESPRSGSEAFF | TGTGCCATCAGTGAGTCCCCTCGCTCGGGGAGTGAAGCTTTCTTT